Below, 30 T cell receptor beta chains from the same sample are listed, as sequenced in a study of cytomegalovirus exposure and HLA in healthy donors. PCR amplification relied on 60 Vbeta primers (plus 13 Jbeta primers). TCRdb's table, derived via immunoSEQ multiplex PCR, lists solely in-frame clones and lacks some. The profile shows 150,000 to 200,000 clones, around 63% of them singletons. The specimen sequenced was PBMCs. All receptors come from a woman aged 18-35 years in good health and CMV-seropositive.

The genes are TRBV6-5 and TRBJ2-7, with D maybe TRBD2 (5 bases). Germline CDR1 MNHEY, CDR2 SVGAGI. The CDR3 loop spans 15 amino acids. V was clipped by 2 bases and J by 0 bases, with 11 bases between them. The CDR3 reads CASSYIGVNSYEQYF. The CDR3 DNA reads as TGTGCCAGCAGTTACATCGGGGTTAACTCCTACGAGCAGTACTTC.

This clone was detected only a few times. This chain connects TRBV29-1 to TRBJ1-1, with a possible D match to TRBD1 (5 bases). This CDR3 comprises 13 residues. The V end lost 0 bases, the J end lost 5 bases, and 10 bases lay between the germline ends. CDR1 and CDR2 (germline): SQVTM, ANQGSEA. The CDR3 here is CSVEDRAGTEAFF. CDR3 in DNA: TGCAGCGTTGAAGACAGGGCGGGGACTGAAGCTTTCTTT.

The chain recombines TRBV28 with TRBJ2-1; D might be TRBD1 (5 bases). V lost 3 bases and J 11 bases, leaving 11 bases between the germline ends. The germline gives CDR1 MDHEN, CDR2 SYDVKM. The CDR3 is 12 residues long. CDR3 DNA: TGTGCCAGCAGTTTGACAGTCAGGAAGCAGTTCTTC. As protein: CASSLTVRKQFF.

The CDR3 sequence: CASRNLLAGGHFF. CDR3 nucleotides: TGTGCCAGCAGGAACCTCCTAGCGGGAGGACACTTCTTC. The chain links TRBV2 to TRBJ2-1; 11 bases fit TRBD2. Germline V gene sequence: CDR1 SNHLY, CDR2 FYNNEI. Losses at the gene ends were 6 bases for V and 16 bases for J; bases not matched to a gene: 11. This CDR3 has 13 amino acids. Complete variable domain (other parts from reference TRBV2 and TRBJ2-1): EPEVTQTPSHQVTQMGQEVILRCVPISNHLYFYWYRQILGQKVEFLVSFYNNEISEKSEIFDDQFSVERPDGSNFTLKIRSTKLEDSAMYFCASRNLLAGGHFFGPGTRLTVL.

The chain couples TRBV6-4 to TRBJ2-1, with 9 positions matching TRBD2. The length of the CDR3 is 16 residues. The V gene end was trimmed by 0 bases and the J gene end by 7 bases; junction bases not matched to a gene: 7. Germline values: CDR1 MRHNA, CDR2 SNTAGT. Written as DNA, the CDR3 is TGTGCCAGCAGTGACTCGGGGCGGGGGGGGCGAAATGAGCAGTTCTTC. Amino acids: CASSDSGRGGRNEQFF.

CDR3: CASSDTTGFGGYTF. The CDR3, as DNA: TGTGCCAGCAGCGATACGACAGGGTTTGGTGGCTACACCTTC. The gene calls are TRBV9 and TRBJ1-2; TRBD1 matches 7 bases. This CDR3 contains 14 residues. The V gene's germline CDR1 is SGDLS and CDR2 YYNGEE. V trimming: 3 bases; J trimming: 7 bases; junction bases outside the gene matches: 9. Full variable domain (rest looked up from reference TRBV9 and TRBJ1-2): DSGVTQTPKHLITATGQRVTLRCSPRSGDLSVYWYQQSLDQGLQFLIQYYNGEERAKGNILERFSAQQFPDLHSELNLSSLELGDSALYFCASSDTTGFGGYTFGSGTRLTVV.

V and J are TRBV11-3 and TRBJ1-1, with TRBD1 identical over 7 bases. The CDR3 totals 12 residues. The germline V gene has CDR1 SGHNT and CDR2 YENEEA. The V segment lost 3 bases and the J segment 10 bases; nucleotides outside the gene matches: 5. As DNA, the CDR3 is TGTGCCAGCAGCTTTCGACAGGGAATAGCTTTCTTT. Its translation is CASSFRQGIAFF.

The count of this clone is one. The chain has TRBV16 and TRBJ2-7; D may be TRBD2 (7 bases). With 8 bases removed from V and 4 bases from J, the gap between germline ends came to 18 bases. Per germline, CDR1 KGHSY and CDR2 FQNENV. The CDR3 is made up of 14 amino acids. Here the CDR3 reads CASLAVRGAYEQYF. The CDR3 nucleotides are TGTGCCAGCCTGGCAGTACGGGGGGCATACGAGCAGTACTTC.

This clone occurred a few times. This chain connects TRBV27 to TRBJ1-2; 10 bases agree with TRBD1. Germline V lookup: CDR1 MNHEY, CDR2 SMNVEV (reference sequence). V shed 9 bases and J 8 bases; nucleotides not matched to a gene: 6. CDR3 size: 12 residues. Here the CDR3 reads CASRDRGDGYTF. The CDR3 bases are TGTGCCAGTCGGGACAGGGGAGACGGCTACACCTTC.

The J gene is TRBJ2-1, the V gene TRBV27, with TRBD1 matching over 7 bases. Germline CDR1 and CDR2: MNHEY and SMNVEV (reference sequence). The length of the CDR3 is 14 residues. Germline trimming cut 2 bases from V and 4 bases from J; bases unmatched to any gene: 2. CDR3 region: CASSLGTAYNEQFF. The CDR3 DNA follows: TGTGCCAGCAGTTTAGGGACAGCATACAATGAGCAGTTCTTC.

This chain links TRBV7-6 with TRBJ2-3, with D unresolved. V was trimmed by 0 bases and J by 4 bases, leaving 8 bases between them. This CDR3 comprises 14 residues. The germline CDR1 and CDR2 sequences are SGHVS and FNYEAQ. CDR3 bases: TGTGCCAGCAGCTTAGCGGTTCAGGCAGATACGCAGTATTTT. It yields the protein CASSLAVQADTQYF. The whole variable domain, remainder taken from reference TRBV7-6 and TRBJ2-3, is GAGVSQSPRYKVTKRGQDVALRCDPISGHVSLYWYRQALGQGPEFLTYFNYEAQQDKSGLPNDRFSAERPEGSISTLTIQRTEQRDSAMYRCASSLAVQADTQYFGPGTRLTVL.

This clone was picked up a small number of times. The chain is built from TRBV27 and TRBJ2-1; 9 nucleotides match TRBD2. Losses at the gene ends were 5 bases for V and 0 bases for J; bases not matched to a gene: 5. The CDR3 is 16 amino acids. CDR1 and CDR2 (germline): MNHEY, SMNVEV (reference sequence). CDR3 loop: CASSPLSGSSYNEQFF. In nucleotides, the CDR3 is TGTGCCAGCAGTCCTCTTAGCGGGAGCTCCTACAATGAGCAGTTCTTC.

The gene calls are TRBV27 and TRBJ1-2, with D perhaps TRBD1 (6 bases). The CDR3 spans 13 residues. Trimming cost V 8 bases and J 1 base, with 11 bases left between them. The germline V gene has CDR1 MNHEY and CDR2 SMNVEV (reference sequence). The CDR3: CASGRQDNYGYTF. In DNA form, the CDR3 reads TGTGCCAGCGGGCGACAGGATAACTATGGCTACACCTTC.

The chain joins TRBV6-5 to TRBJ2-2; D is perhaps TRBD2 (6 bases). The CDR3 has 15 amino acids. V lost 0 bases to trimming and J lost 6 bases, with 11 bases between them. Germline CDR1 is MNHEY and CDR2 is SVGAGI. In DNA, the CDR3 is TGTGCCAGCAGTTACTCGATAGGAGGGCCCGGGGAGCTGTTTTTT. It yields the protein CASSYSIGGPGELFF.

In its sample, this clone was seen a few times. The rearrangement uses TRBV25-1 and TRBJ1-2; D perhaps matches TRBD1 (6 bases). Trimming took 5 bases from V and 5 from J, leaving 9 bases between them. The V gene's germline CDR1 is MGHDK and CDR2 SYGVNS. CDR3 length: 12 amino acids. The CDR3: CASSTGLYGYTF. In DNA, the CDR3 is TGTGCCAGCAGTACAGGGCTTTATGGCTACACCTTC.

This clone has a single count. This chain joins TRBV6-1 and TRBJ2-1; 13 nucleotides match TRBD2. J gave up 7 bases and V 8 bases, and 2 bases lay outside the gene matches. CDR1 and CDR2 from the germline V gene are MNHNS and SASEGT. CDR3 size: 13 residues. The CDR3 coding sequence is TGTGCCAGCGGACTAGCGGGAGTGAATGAGCAGTTCTTC. Encoded protein: CASGLAGVNEQFF.

J is TRBJ2-7 and V is TRBV5-6; 8 bases fit TRBD1. V shed 2 bases and J 7 bases; nucleotides not matched to a gene: 5. In germline, CDR1 is SGHDT, CDR2 YYEEEE. The CDR3 is made up of 13 amino acids. CDR3 in DNA: TGTGCCAGCAGCTTCACAGGGGGTATGGAGCAGTACTTC. As protein: CASSFTGGMEQYF.

The table lists this clone with a count of one. The gene calls are TRBV5-1 and TRBJ1-5, with D unclear. Germline CDR1 is SGHRS and CDR2 is YFSETQ. The CDR3 is 13 residues long. V was cut by 1 base and J by 5 bases, with 7 bases left in between. DNA of the CDR3: TGCGCCAGCAGCTTGACGGTGGATCAGCCCCAGCATTTT. Protein: CASSLTVDQPQHF.

The chain joins TRBV5-1 to TRBJ2-7, with a possible D match to TRBD2 (5 bases). V was clipped by 3 bases and J by 7 bases, with 14 bases between them. CDR3 length: 13 residues. The germline V gene encodes CDR1 SGHRS and CDR2 YFSETQ. The CDR3 region has the DNA TGCGCCAGCAGCTCCGGCGGGTTGTATGAGCAGTACTTC. Its protein product is CASSSGGLYEQYF.

Comment on this clone: Sequence at one end of the junction differs from germline and may be a read error. The chain carries TRBV7-9 and TRBJ2-5; D remains ambiguous. The CDR3 covers 12 residues. Germline V gene sequence: CDR1 SEHNR, CDR2 FQNEAQ (reference sequence). The CDR3 loop is CSSSLERETQYF. CDR3 coding DNA: TGTTCCAGCAGCCTAGAGAGGGAGACCCAGTACTTC. Drawing the rest from reference TRBV7-9 and TRBJ2-5, the complete variable domain is DTGVSQNPRHKITKRGQNVTFRCDPISEHNRLYWYRQTLGQGPEFLTYFQNEAQLEKSRLLSDRFSAERPKGSFSTLEIQRTEQGDSAMYLCSSSLERETQYFGPGTRLLVL.

This clone was counted a few times. This chain connects TRBV7-2 to TRBJ1-5, with D unclear. Trimming removed 4 bases at V and 0 bases at J, with 7 bases between. The CDR3 totals 14 residues. Germline-derived CDR1 and CDR2 are SGHTA and FQGNSA. CDR3 in amino acids: CASSSQISNQPQHF. For the CDR3, the DNA is TGTGCCAGCAGCTCTCAGATTAGCAATCAGCCCCAGCATTTT.

V is TRBV27 and J is TRBJ2-3; D is possibly TRBD1 (5 bases). The CDR3 totals 14 residues. Looked up from germline, CDR1 is MNHEY and CDR2 is SMNVEV (reference sequence). The V end was cut by 6 bases, the J end by 1 base, with 11 bases between. CDR3 sequence: CASRSGLGTDTQYF. The CDR3 DNA is TGTGCCAGCAGATCAGGGCTGGGCACAGATACGCAGTATTTT.

The chain has TRBV9 and TRBJ1-2; possible D gene TRBD1, 5 bases. V gave up 4 bases and J gave up 2 bases, with 18 bases separating them. Germline V gives CDR1 SGDLS, CDR2 YYNGEE. CDR3 length equals 16 residues. The CDR3 region has the DNA TGTGCCAGCAGCCCCGAATGGAACAGGCCGAACTATGGCTACACCTTC. As protein: CASSPEWNRPNYGYTF.

This clone came up a few times. The rearrangement uses TRBV6-5 and TRBJ2-7, with D possibly TRBD1 on 5 matching bases. This CDR3 comprises 15 residues. CDR1 and CDR2 (germline): MNHEY, SVGAGI. The ends were cut back, 2 bases at V and 1 base at J, with 12 bases in the middle. CDR3 nucleotides: TGTGCCAGCAGTTACACGCAGACAGCATCCTACGAGCAGTACTTC. Its protein is CASSYTQTASYEQYF.

The chain recombines TRBV19 with TRBJ2-5, with TRBD1 matching 9 bases. The germline V gene encodes CDR1 LNHDA and CDR2 SQIVND (reference sequence). Trimming cost V 2 bases and J 1 base; bases outside gene matches: 2. CDR3 length equals 15 residues. CDR3 DNA: TGTGCCAGTAGTATAATGGGACAGGGCCAAGAGACCCAGTACTTC. It is translated as CASSIMGQGQETQYF.

The chain recombines TRBV11-2 with TRBJ1-2; 8 bases agree with TRBD1. Germline loops: CDR1 SGHAT, CDR2 FQNNGV. V dropped 4 bases and J dropped 6; count of bases not matched to a gene: 7. This CDR3 has 14 amino acids. The CDR3 region has the DNA TGTGCCAGCAGCTCGTCCGTACAGGGGGATGGCTACACCTTC. Amino acids: CASSSSVQGDGYTF.

The CDR3 region is CASSLGRGKYNEQFF. CDR3 bases: TGTGCCAGCAGCTTAGGCAGGGGTAAATACAATGAGCAGTTCTTC. This sequence joins TRBV13 and TRBJ2-1, with TRBD1 as a possible D gene (6 bases). Trimming cost V 0 bases and J 4 bases, with 10 bases left between them. Germline lookup yields CDR1 PRHDT and CDR2 FYEKMQ (reference sequence). This CDR3 comprises 15 residues.

This clone was detected a few times. The CDR3 is CASSPRTVSNEKLFF. The CDR3 bases are TGTGCCAGCAGCCCTCGGACAGTCTCTAATGAAAAACTGTTTTTT. The chain has TRBV27 and TRBJ1-4; maybe TRBD1 (6 bases). The CDR3 is 15 residues long. V was shortened by 6 bases and J by 3 bases, with 14 bases between the two germline ends. Germline loops: CDR1 MNHEY, CDR2 SMNVEV (reference sequence).

The chain couples TRBV27 to TRBJ2-7; 8 nucleotides align to TRBD1. Looked up from germline, CDR1 is MNHEY and CDR2 is SMNVEV (reference sequence). With V trimmed by 4 bases and J by 1 base, 3 bases remained unmatched. The CDR3 has 14 amino acids. DNA for the CDR3: TGTGCCAGCAGTTCTTACAGGGGGTCCTACGAGCAGTACTTC. Translation gives CASSSYRGSYEQYF.

This clone was counted between two and nine times. This chain's CDR3 is CASSVPGQGEHEQYF. In DNA, the CDR3 is TGCGCCAGCAGCGTACCGGGACAGGGGGAACACGAGCAGTACTTC. The chain couples TRBV5-1 to TRBJ2-7, with TRBD1 identical over 11 bases. The V gene's germline CDR1 is SGHRS and CDR2 YFSETQ. Trimming removed 4 bases from V and 5 bases from J; junction bases left unmatched: 8. The CDR3 runs 15 residues.